What follows are 14 T cell receptor beta chains derived from one specimen sequenced in a study of blood T cell repertoires in COVID-19. Generated by immunoSEQ multiplex PCR, the TCRdb table keeps only in-frame clones and is missing some. The table lists 50,000 or so clones, about four fifths of them singletons, with roughly 11% in the top ten. The source material was peripheral blood. Every receptor here comes from a man at least 80 years old with COVID-19, enrolled during active disease.

The V and J genes are TRBV6-5 and TRBJ1-1; 8 nucleotides agree with TRBD1. This CDR3 comprises 15 residues. The V gene's germline CDR1 is MNHEY and CDR2 SVGAGI. With V trimmed by 6 bases and J by 6 bases, 12 bases remained unmatched. In nucleotides, the CDR3 is TGTGCCAGCAGAAGGTCGGACAGGGTGGTGGCTGAAGCTTTCTTT. It translates to CASRRSDRVVAEAFF.

The V call is TRBV18, the J call TRBJ2-7; D may be TRBD1 (5 bases). Germline V gene sequence: CDR1 KGHSH, CDR2 LQKENI. The CDR3 runs to 14 residues. V dropped 3 bases and J dropped 5 bases, with 14 bases sitting between them. The CDR3 sequence is CASSPNQGGHEQYF. The DNA of the CDR3 is TGTGCCAGCTCACCCAACCAGGGTGGCCACGAGCAGTACTTC.

V gene TRBV7-7 combines with J gene TRBJ2-7; 10 positions agree with TRBD2. The trim removed 2 bases at V and 1 base at J, leaving 17 bases unmatched. Germline lookup yields CDR1 SSHAT and CDR2 FNYEAQ (reference sequence). CDR3 length: 20 residues. CDR3 DNA sequence: TGTGCCAGCAGCTTATATGCGGCTAGCGGGAGATGTAGTCGGTCCTACGAGCAGTACGTC. It specifies CASSLYAASGRCSRSYEQYV.

This clone was seen only a few times. The genes are TRBV29-1 and TRBJ1-2; 9 bases line up with TRBD1. Germline V lookup: CDR1 SQVTM, CDR2 ANQGSEA. Trimming at V came to 4 bases and at J to 6 bases, leaving 6 bases not matched to a gene. This CDR3 is 13 amino acids long. The CDR3 bases are TGCAGCGTTGTAACAGGGGGCCCCCATGGCTACACCTTC. Translating it yields CSVVTGGPHGYTF.

The CDR3 loop is CASLLGQVHTNYGYTF. The CDR3 DNA reads TGCGCCAGCCTATTGGGACAGGTCCACACTAACTATGGCTACACCTTC. V usage is TRBV4-1 and J usage is TRBJ1-2, with 8 bases lining up with TRBD1. Trimming cost V 8 bases and J 0 bases; bases outside gene matches: 11. From germline, CDR1 is MGHRA and CDR2 YSYEKL. CDR3 length: 16 residues.

This clone has a single count. The chain joins TRBV29-1 to TRBJ1-2; D gene unclear. The ends were cut back, 1 base at V and 8 bases at J, with 11 bases in the middle. The CDR3 runs to 12 residues. Germline V gives CDR1 SQVTM, CDR2 ANQGSEA. As DNA, the CDR3 is TGCAGCGTTGAAGTAGCGGTATTGGGCTACACCTTC. This codes for CSVEVAVLGYTF.

The gene calls are TRBV5-4 and TRBJ2-3, with D maybe TRBD2 (6 bases). The CDR3 spans 14 residues. Trimming removed 5 bases at V and 2 bases at J, with 12 bases between. CDR1 and CDR2 (germline): SGHNT, YYREEE (reference sequence). CDR3 DNA: TGTGCCAGCAGAGGGACGGACTACACAGATACGCAGTATTTT. Translation gives CASRGTDYTDTQYF.

This sequence joins TRBV10-3 and TRBJ1-1, with a tentative D call TRBD1 (6 bases). The CDR3 has 17 residues. Germline CDR1 is ENHRY and CDR2 is SYGVKD. Trimming shortened V by 2 bases and J by 2 bases, and 18 bases separated the two germline ends. CDR3 sequence (DNA): TGTGCCATCAGTGAGCCGACTTCGGACAGCCATAACACTGAAGCTTTCTTT. Translated, it gives CAISEPTSDSHNTEAFF.

This clone turned up a few times. The gene calls are TRBV6-5 and TRBJ2-7; TRBD2 matches 14 bases. Germline CDR1 MNHEY, CDR2 SVGAGI. This CDR3 has 15 residues. V shed 7 bases and J 7 bases; nucleotides not matched to a gene: 9. CDR3 in amino acids: CASTWGLAGVGEQYV. In DNA form, the CDR3 reads TGTGCCAGCACCTGGGGACTAGCGGGAGTAGGGGAGCAGTACGTC.

This clone was picked up a small number of times. The chain has TRBV28 and TRBJ1-3; 11 nucleotides agree with TRBD1. CDR1 and CDR2 from the germline V gene are MDHEN and SYDVKM. After removal of 6 bases from V and 0 bases from J, the junction contained 7 bases not matched to a gene. The CDR3 length is 17 residues. CDR3: CASSLRTGGLSGNTIYF. The DNA for the CDR3 is TGTGCCAGCAGCCTCCGGACAGGGGGCCTCTCTGGAAACACCATATATTTT.

This chain uses TRBV7-2 with TRBJ2-2; D is perhaps TRBD2 (5 bases). Germline values: CDR1 SGHTA, CDR2 FQGNSA. This CDR3 contains 16 residues. V dropped 2 bases and J dropped 1 base, with 11 bases sitting between them. The CDR3 region is CASSLMRVKNTGELFF. As DNA, the CDR3 is TGTGCCAGCAGCTTAATGAGGGTTAAGAACACCGGGGAGCTGTTTTTT.

This CDR3 reads CASSDLTSGRTYEQYF. DNA of the CDR3: TGTGCCAGCAGTGACCTCACTAGCGGGCGGACCTACGAGCAGTACTTC. This sequence joins TRBV25-1 and TRBJ2-7; 9 bases agree with TRBD2. Trimming removed 3 bases from V and 2 bases from J; junction bases left unmatched: 8. Germline V gene lookup returns CDR1 MGHDK and CDR2 SYGVNS. The CDR3 contains 16 residues.

This chain links TRBV10-2 with TRBJ2-2; D unresolved. The CDR3 loop spans 14 amino acids. Trimming stripped 10 bases from V and 1 base from J, with 13 bases between. Germline loops: CDR1 WSHSY, CDR2 SAAADI. This CDR3 is CATSGVENTGELFF. The CDR3 coding sequence is TGCGCCACCTCGGGTGTGGAGAACACCGGGGAGCTGTTTTTT.

The chain carries TRBV19 and TRBJ2-1; D is possibly TRBD1 (6 bases). Germline values: CDR1 LNHDA, CDR2 SQIVND (reference sequence). The CDR3 has 14 residues. Between the trimmed V and J ends, which lost 5 bases and 2 bases, there was a span of 10 bases. CDR3 protein: CASSRQGPYNEQFF. The CDR3 DNA sequence: TGTGCCAGTAGTCGGCAGGGGCCCTACAATGAGCAGTTCTTC. Looking up the rest from reference TRBV19 and TRBJ2-1 gives the full variable domain: DGGITQSPKYLFRKEGQNVTLSCEQNLNHDAMYWYRQDPGQGLRLIYYSQIVNDFQKGDIAEGYSVSREKKESFPLTVTSAQKNPTAFYLCASSRQGPYNEQFFGPGTRLTVL.